The entry below gives a single TCR beta chain sequence along with its context. Its antigen is currently unknown. Primers included in the PCR were 60 Vbeta and 13 Jbeta primers. The repertoire was sequenced with immunoSEQ multiplex PCR; TCRdb's copy has only in-frame clones and lacks some. This table has around 170,000 clones, over 70% appearing once. The sample comes from a study of cytomegalovirus exposure and HLA in healthy donors. Findings of the study overall: In a later analysis, most CMV-associated TCR beta chains appeared HLA-restricted. A later analysis linked some 17,000 TCR beta sequences to HLA alleles at 0.05 false discovery rate.

Germline lookup yields CDR1 MNHEY and CDR2 SVGAGI. V shed 0 bases and J 0 bases; nucleotides not matched to a gene: 2. The CDR3 extends over 16 amino acids. The receptor was isolated from a woman in her 50s in good health and CMV-seropositive. This sequence joins TRBV6-5 and TRBJ1-2; 9 positions agree with TRBD1. The sequencing input was PBMCs. The CDR3 DNA reads as TGTGCCAGCAGTTACTCGGGGACAGGGACTAACTATGGCTACACCTTC. Its protein product is CASSYSGTGTNYGYTF.